Here is one TCR beta chain with its context. Germline loops: CDR1 MDHEN, CDR2 SYDVKM. The CDR3 loop spans 16 amino acids. V trimming: 1 base; J trimming: 0 bases; junction bases outside the gene matches: 5. Authors' data handling: Amplified reference gene primers provided the basis for estimating nucleated cell counts. Some clones are missing from TCRdb's copy, which holds only in-frame ones; the method was immunoSEQ multiplex PCR. That table gives V, J and clone size, and the DNA gave D and trimming. Counted here are over 250,000 clones, 83% occurring once; the ten biggest clones make up roughly a tenth. This sample is part of a study of blood T cell repertoires in COVID-19. Study background: Sites across the United States, Italy and Spain contributed samples from acute and convalescent COVID-19. T cells, B-cell-depleted T cells, or PBMCs supplied cDNA or gDNA.

This receptor was obtained from a woman between 50 and 59 years old who had recovered from COVID-19. This chain connects TRBV28 to TRBJ1-1; 7 bases match TRBD1. Material: peripheral blood. The CDR3: CASSLLMGQMNTEAFF. CDR3 bases: TGTGCCAGCAGTTTATTGATGGGACAGATGAACACTGAAGCTTTCTTT.